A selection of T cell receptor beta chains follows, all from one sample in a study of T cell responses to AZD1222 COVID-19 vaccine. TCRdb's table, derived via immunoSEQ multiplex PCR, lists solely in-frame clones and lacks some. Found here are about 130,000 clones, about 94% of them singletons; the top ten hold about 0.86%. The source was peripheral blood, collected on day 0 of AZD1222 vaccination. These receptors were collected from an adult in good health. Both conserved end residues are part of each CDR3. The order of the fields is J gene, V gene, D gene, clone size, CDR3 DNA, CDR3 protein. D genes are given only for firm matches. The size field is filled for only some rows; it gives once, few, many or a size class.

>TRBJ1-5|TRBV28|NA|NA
TGTGCCAGCAGTTCCTCAACAACTGGGACCCTTGGCCAGCCCCAGCATTTT
CASSSSTTGTLGQPQHF
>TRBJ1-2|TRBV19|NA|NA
TGTGCCAGTACCCCCGCAGGGGATGGCTACACCTTC
CASTPAGDGYTF
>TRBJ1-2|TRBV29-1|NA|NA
TGCAGCGTTGTTTTGTTCGGAACCAGGCGGGATGGCTACACCTTC
CSVVLFGTRRDGYTF
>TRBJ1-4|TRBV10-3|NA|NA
TGTGCCATCAGCCAACAGGGAGTGGGTGAAAAACTGTTTTTT
CAISQQGVGEKLFF
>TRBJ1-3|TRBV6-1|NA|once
TGTGCCAGCAGTGAAGCCCCCGAAGCCTCTGGAAACACCATATATTTT
CASSEAPEASGNTIYF
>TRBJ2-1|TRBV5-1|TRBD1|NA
TGCGCCAGCAGCTCGGGACAGGGGGTTTCCAATGAGCAGTTCTTC
CASSSGQGVSNEQFF
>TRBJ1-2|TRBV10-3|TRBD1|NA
TGTGCCATCAGGGAACCCGGGACAGCATATGGCTACACCTTC
CAIREPGTAYGYTF
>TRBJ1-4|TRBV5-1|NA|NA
TGCGCCAGCTCTAAGGGAGAAAATGAAAAACTGTTTTTT
CASSKGENEKLFF
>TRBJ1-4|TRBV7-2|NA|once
TGTGCCAGCAGCCGTGTCAGGGCGAATGAAAAACTGTTTTTT
CASSRVRANEKLFF
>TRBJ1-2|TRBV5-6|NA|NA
TGTGCCAGCACCCTCAGGATAGGGCCCTATGGCTACACCTTC
CASTLRIGPYGYTF
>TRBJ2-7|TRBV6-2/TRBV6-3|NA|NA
TGTGCCAGCAGTTCTGCAGGGTACGTCGACGAGCAGTACTTC
CASSSAGYVDEQYF
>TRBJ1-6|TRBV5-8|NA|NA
TGTGCCAGCAGCTTGGTAGGGACTAGGTCACCCCTCCACTTT
CASSLVGTRSPLHF
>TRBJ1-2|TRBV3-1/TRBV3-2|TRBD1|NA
TGTGCCAGCAGTTATGGACAGGGGCCTAACTATGGCTACACCTTC
CASSYGQGPNYGYTF
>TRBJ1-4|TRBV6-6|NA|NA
TGTGCCAGCAGTCCTCTGAACGGTCTTTCAACTAATGAAAAACTGTTTTTT
CASSPLNGLSTNEKLFF
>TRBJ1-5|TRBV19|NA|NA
TGTGCCAGTAGTACCGGCGGTGACAATCAGCCCCAGCATTTT
CASSTGGDNQPQHF
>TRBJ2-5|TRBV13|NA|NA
TGTGCCAGCAGTTCCCTTAGATGGGCCGGTCAAGAGACCCAGTACTTC
CASSSLRWAGQETQYF